This T cell receptor (beta chain) was captured in a study of T cell clones after liver transplantation. Study details: Patients counted as tolerant after at least one year off all immunosuppression, enzymes not exceeding twice normal. Study conclusions and caveats: A significant post-transplant drop in circulating graft-donor-reactive CD4 TCRbeta sequences occurred in most of the 8 subjects. Low donor cell numbers restricted donor-reactive repertoire measurement in two subjects. Compared with third party-reactive sequences, donor-reactive ones declined more, independent of withdrawal success.

The protocol was immunoSEQ multiplex PCR, while the TCRdb copy is restricted to in-frame clones and leaves out a portion. This table holds nearly 55,000 clones, 84% found once. Of note for this clone: Its antigen is unknown.

This sequence was found in a human donor who received a liver transplant. Specimen: CD4+ T cells from blood, collected before liver transplant.

CDR3 region: CASQDPGGAGEKLFF. In DNA form, the CDR3 reads TGTGCCAGCCAAGACCCAGGGGGCGCGGGTGAAAAACTGTTTTTT. The chain carries TRBV19 and TRBJ1-4, with 8 bases lining up with TRBD1. Germline assignment: CDR1 LNHDA and CDR2 SQIVND (reference sequence). The CDR3 consists of 15 residues. The junction had 13 bases not matched to a gene; V was cut back by 9 bases and J by 7 bases.